This T cell receptor (beta chain) came from a study of T cells after yellow fever vaccination. Study-wide findings and caveats: Clones from primary vaccination mostly reappeared after the booster (about 97% CD4, just over 85% CD8). Peaking on day 5 versus 15, the secondary response was faster but weaker. Across the CD4 and CD8 compartments, a small share of clonotypes was present in both.

This clonotype was counted a few times. The antigen is unknown. 5'RACE template switching produced TCR cDNA carrying a universal primer site and UMIs. TCRdb called the 5' RACE reads again in MiXCR, with one record for every CDR3 protein. The sample shows about 510,000 distinct CDR3 sequences, 21% of them seen only once. This CDR3 comprises 14 residues. CDR1 is SGHRS, CDR2 YFSETQ, per germline. Unmatched junction bases numbered 4, after V lost 4 bases and J lost 1 base. The rearrangement uses TRBV5-1 and TRBJ1-1; the match to TRBD1 covers 7 bases. The sequence was collected from a man younger than 35 who received the YFV17D yellow fever vaccine. Sequences were derived from PBMCs, sampled 21 days after the first yellow fever vaccination. CDR3 loop: CASSGGGPNTEAFF. The CDR3 coding sequence is TGCGCCAGCAGCGGAGGGGGCCCGAACACTGAAGCTTTCTTT. Full variable domain (remainder filled in from reference TRBV5-1 and TRBJ1-1): KAGVTQTPRYLIKTRGQQVTLSCSPISGHRSVSWYQQTPGQGLQFLFEYFSETQRNKGNFPGRFSGRQFSNSRSEMNVSTLELGDSALYLCASSGGGPNTEAFFGQGTRLTVV.